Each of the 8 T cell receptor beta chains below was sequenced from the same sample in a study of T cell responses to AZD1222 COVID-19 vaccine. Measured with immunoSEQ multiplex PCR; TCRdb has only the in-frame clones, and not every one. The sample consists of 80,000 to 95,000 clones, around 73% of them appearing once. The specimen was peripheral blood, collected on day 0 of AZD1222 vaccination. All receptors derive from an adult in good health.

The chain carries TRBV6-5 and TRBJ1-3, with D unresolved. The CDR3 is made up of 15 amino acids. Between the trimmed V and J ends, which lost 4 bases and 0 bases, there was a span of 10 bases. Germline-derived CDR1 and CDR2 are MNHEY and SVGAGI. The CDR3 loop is CASSSPALSGNTIYF. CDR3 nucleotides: TGTGCCAGCAGTTCGCCGGCCCTCTCTGGAAACACCATATATTTT.

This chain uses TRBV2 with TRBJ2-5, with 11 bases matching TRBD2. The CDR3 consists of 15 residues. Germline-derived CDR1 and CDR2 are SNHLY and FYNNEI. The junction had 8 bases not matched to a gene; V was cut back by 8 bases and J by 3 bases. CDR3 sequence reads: CASSRSSGREETQYF. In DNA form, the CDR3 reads TGTGCCAGCTCCAGGAGTAGCGGGAGGGAAGAGACCCAGTACTTC. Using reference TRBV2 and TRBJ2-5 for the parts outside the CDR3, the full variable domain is EPEVTQTPSHQVTQMGQEVILRCVPISNHLYFYWYRQILGQKVEFLVSFYNNEISEKSEIFDDQFSVERPDGSNFTLKIRSTKLEDSAMYFCASSRSSGREETQYFGPGTRLLVL.

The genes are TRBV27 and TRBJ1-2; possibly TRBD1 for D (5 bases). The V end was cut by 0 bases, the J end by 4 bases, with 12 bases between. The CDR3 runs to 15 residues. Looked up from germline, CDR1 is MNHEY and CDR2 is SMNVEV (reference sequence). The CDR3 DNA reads TGTGCCAGCAGTTTATCCGGGGGTGGTATCTATGGCTACACCTTC. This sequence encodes CASSLSGGGIYGYTF.

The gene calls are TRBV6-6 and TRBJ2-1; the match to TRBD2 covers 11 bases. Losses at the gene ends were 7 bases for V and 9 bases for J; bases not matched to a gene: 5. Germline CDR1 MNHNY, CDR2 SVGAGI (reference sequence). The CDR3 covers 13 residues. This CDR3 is CASNQLAGVEQFF. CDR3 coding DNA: TGTGCCAGCAACCAACTAGCGGGAGTTGAGCAGTTCTTC.

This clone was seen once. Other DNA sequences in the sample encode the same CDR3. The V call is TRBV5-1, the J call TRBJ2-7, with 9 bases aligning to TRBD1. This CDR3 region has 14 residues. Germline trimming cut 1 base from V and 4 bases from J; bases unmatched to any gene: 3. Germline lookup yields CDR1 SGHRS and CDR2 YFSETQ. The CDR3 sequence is CASSLRQGGYEQYF. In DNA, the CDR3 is TGCGCCAGCAGCTTGAGACAGGGGGGGTACGAGCAGTACTTC.

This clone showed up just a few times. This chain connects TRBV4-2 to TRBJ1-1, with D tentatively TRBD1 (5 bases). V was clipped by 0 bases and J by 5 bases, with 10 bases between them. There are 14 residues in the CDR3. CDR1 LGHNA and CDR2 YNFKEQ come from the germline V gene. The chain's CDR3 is CASSQDEGSTEAFF. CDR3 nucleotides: TGTGCCAGCAGCCAAGATGAGGGGAGTACTGAAGCTTTCTTT.

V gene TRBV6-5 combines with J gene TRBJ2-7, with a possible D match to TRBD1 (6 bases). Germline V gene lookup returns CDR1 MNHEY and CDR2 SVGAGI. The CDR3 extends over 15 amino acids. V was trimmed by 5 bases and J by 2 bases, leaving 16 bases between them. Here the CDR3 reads CASSTRTAFTYEQYF. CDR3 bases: TGTGCCAGCAGTACTAGGACAGCCTTTACCTACGAGCAGTACTTC.

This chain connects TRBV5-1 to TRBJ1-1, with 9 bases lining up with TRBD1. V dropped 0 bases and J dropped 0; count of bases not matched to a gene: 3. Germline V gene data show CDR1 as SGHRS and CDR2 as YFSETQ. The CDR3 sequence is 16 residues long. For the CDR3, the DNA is TGCGCCAGCAGCTTGGAAACAGGGGGCATGAACACTGAAGCTTTCTTT. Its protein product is CASSLETGGMNTEAFF. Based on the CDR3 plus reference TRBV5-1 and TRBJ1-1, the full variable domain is KAGVTQTPRYLIKTRGQQVTLSCSPISGHRSVSWYQQTPGQGLQFLFEYFSETQRNKGNFPGRFSGRQFSNSRSEMNVSTLELGDSALYLCASSLETGGMNTEAFFGQGTRLTVV.